These 9 T cell receptor beta chains were sequenced from one sample in a study of T cells after yellow fever vaccination (dated by TCRdb to about 2019). Per the publication, the treatment or condition label means: live attenuated yellow fever vaccine strain. Preparation of the library involved 5' RACE. The reads were generated on an Illumina NovaSeq 6000. Clones were called with MiXCR by TCRdb after fastp trimmed the public reads at Q25, and only in-frame beta chains were retained. Entries are consolidated by CDR3 protein sequence, retaining the most common genes and DNA. The sample table lists hundreds of thousands of distinct CDR3 sequences, about 4% of them with a count of one. The ten most abundant clones make up 20% to 25% of the sample. This sample comprised PBMCs, obtained 5 days after the yellow fever booster vaccination. These receptors all stem from a man between 18 and 35 years old who received the YFV17D yellow fever vaccine.

There are a few counts of this clonotype. This chain joins TRBV19 and TRBJ2-3; D call uncertain. V lost 4 bases and J 6 bases, leaving 14 bases between the germline ends. The CDR3 runs 14 residues. Germline CDR1 reads LNHDA; CDR2 reads SQIVND (reference sequence). CDR3 sequence reads: CASSTRRGSDTQYF. The CDR3 nucleotides read TGTGCCAGTAGTACACGGAGAGGCAGCGATACGCAGTATTTT.

J is TRBJ1-2 and V is TRBV7-9, with D hard to call. The length of the CDR3 is 16 residues. V was shortened by 5 bases and J by 2 bases, with 18 bases between the two germline ends. Germline CDR1 reads SEHNR; CDR2 reads FQNEAQ (reference sequence). CDR3 region: CASSRLSHGENYGYTF. The CDR3 DNA sequence: TGTGCCAGCAGCCGTCTTTCCCACGGGGAAAACTATGGCTACACCTTC.

This clonotype was recorded many times. J is TRBJ2-3 and V is TRBV10-3; 9 nucleotides align to TRBD2. After removal of 7 bases from V and 5 bases from J, the junction contained 10 bases not matched to a gene. This CDR3 comprises 15 residues. Germline lookup yields CDR1 ENHRY and CDR2 SYGVKD. CDR3: CAINKAGGRGDTQYF. CDR3 coding DNA: TGTGCCATCAATAAAGCGGGGGGCCGTGGAGATACGCAGTATTTT.

This clonotype was seen ten or more times. The chain combines TRBV24-1 with TRBJ2-2; 7 bases match TRBD1. The CDR3 extends over 15 amino acids. Trimming at V came to 0 bases and at J to 3 bases, leaving 0 bases not matched to a gene. CDR1 and CDR2 (germline): KGHDR, SFDVKD. CDR3 bases: TGTGCCACCAGTGATTTGGACAGGGACACCGGGGAGCTGTTTTTT. This sequence encodes CATSDLDRDTGELFF.

The J gene is TRBJ2-1, the V gene TRBV7-6; 13 nucleotides line up with TRBD2. V trimming: 4 bases; J trimming: 1 base; junction bases outside the gene matches: 4. Germline V gene lookup returns CDR1 SGHVS and CDR2 FNYEAQ. The CDR3 totals 17 residues. The CDR3 nucleotides read TGTGCCAGCAGCTCACTAGCGGGGGGGTCTTCCTACAATGAGCAGTTCTTC. Protein product: CASSSLAGGSSYNEQFF. Using reference TRBV7-6 and TRBJ2-1 for the parts outside the CDR3, the full variable domain is GAGVSQSPRYKVTKRGQDVALRCDPISGHVSLYWYRQALGQGPEFLTYFNYEAQQDKSGLPNDRFSAERPEGSISTLTIQRTEQRDSAMYRCASSSLAGGSSYNEQFFGPGTRLTVL.

This clonotype was counted a few times. The V call is TRBV10-3, the J call TRBJ2-5, with 8 bases lining up with TRBD2. CDR3 length equals 13 residues. Per the germline V gene, CDR1 is ENHRY and CDR2 is SYGVKD. J gave up 2 bases and V 11 bases, and 7 bases lay outside the gene matches. CDR3 nucleotides: TGTGCCTCTCGACTAGCGAATCAAGAGACCCAGTACTTC. Encoded protein: CASRLANQETQYF.

At least ten counts were recorded for this clonotype. The chain uses TRBV4-1 and TRBJ2-3; weak D call: TRBD1 (6 bases). The CDR3 totals 13 residues. CDR1 MGHRA and CDR2 YSYEKL come from the germline V gene. The V end was cut by 5 bases, the J end by 6 bases, with 12 bases between. The CDR3 DNA follows: TGCGCCAGCAGCGGGGGCGCAGGGGATACGCAGTATTTT. Translation gives CASSGGAGDTQYF.

This clonotype was seen many times. The chain uses TRBV7-2 and TRBJ2-1, with 10 bases fitting TRBD2. The trim removed 6 bases at V and 1 base at J, leaving 6 bases unmatched. This CDR3 has 16 residues. CDR1 is SGHTA, CDR2 FQGNSA, per germline. The CDR3: CASRASGGISYNEQFF. The CDR3 coding sequence is TGTGCCAGCAGGGCTAGCGGGGGTATTTCCTACAATGAGCAGTTCTTC.

This clonotype showed up just a few times. The V call is TRBV10-3, the J call TRBJ2-3; 9 bases are a match to TRBD2. The CDR3 has 15 amino acids. Germline-derived CDR1 and CDR2 are ENHRY and SYGVKD. J was trimmed by 0 bases and V by 6 bases; bases with no gene match: 4. CDR3 bases: TGTGCCATCAGAAGACTAGCGGAGAGCACAGATACGCAGTATTTT. This codes for CAIRRLAESTDTQYF.